These 16 T cell receptor beta chains came from one sample sequenced in a study of T cell responses to AZD1222 COVID-19 vaccine. Profiled with immunoSEQ multiplex PCR; TCRdb holds only in-frame clones, not every one. This sample carries around 110,000 clones, approximately 93% of them seen once, and the ten largest clones take approximately 3.1%. This specimen consisted of peripheral blood, obtained on day 0 of AZD1222 vaccination. All receptors derive from an adult in good health.

CDR3: CASSLVQNYEQYF. In DNA, the CDR3 is TGTGCCAGCAGCTTAGTTCAGAACTACGAGCAGTACTTC. The V and J genes are TRBV7-9 and TRBJ2-7; D ambiguous. The germline V gene encodes CDR1 SEHNR and CDR2 FQNEAQ (reference sequence). V shed 1 base and J shed 3 bases, with 7 bases lying between them. The CDR3 covers 13 residues.

The chain couples TRBV6-5 to TRBJ1-2, with D hard to call. Trimming pared 1 base from V and 2 bases from J, leaving 8 bases between. CDR3 length: 14 residues. Germline V lookup: CDR1 MNHEY, CDR2 SVGAGI. The CDR3 sequence is CASSYLAANYGYTF. The CDR3 bases are TGTGCCAGCAGTTACTTGGCGGCCAACTATGGCTACACCTTC.

The chain couples TRBV7-6 to TRBJ1-1; possibly TRBD1 for D (6 bases). This CDR3 contains 14 residues. Germline CDR1 is SGHVS and CDR2 is FNYEAQ. Trimming shortened V by 1 base and J by 5 bases, and 11 bases separated the two germline ends. Written as DNA, the CDR3 is TGTGCCAGCAGCTTAGGCGGCGGACAGACTGAAGCTTTCTTT. Translation gives CASSLGGGQTEAFF. The complete variable domain, with remaining parts taken from reference TRBV7-6 and TRBJ1-1, reads GAGVSQSPRYKVTKRGQDVALRCDPISGHVSLYWYRQALGQGPEFLTYFNYEAQQDKSGLPNDRFSAERPEGSISTLTIQRTEQRDSAMYRCASSLGGGQTEAFFGQGTRLTVV.

V and J are TRBV6-5 and TRBJ2-7; 7 bases map to TRBD1. Germline CDR1 is MNHEY and CDR2 is SVGAGI. The CDR3 runs 15 residues. V shed 5 bases, J shed 3 bases, and the junction held 10 bases outside the gene matches. The CDR3 is CASSRKRDSRYEQYF. The CDR3, as DNA: TGTGCCAGCAGTCGAAAACGGGACAGCCGCTACGAGCAGTACTTC.

The chain couples TRBV5-6 to TRBJ2-7; D is perhaps TRBD2 (6 bases). Germline V gene lookup returns CDR1 SGHDT and CDR2 YYEEEE. This CDR3 comprises 14 residues. Trimming left V 0 bases short and J 7 bases short, with 14 bases between. For the CDR3, the DNA is TGTGCCAGCAGCTTGGGGTCTCTCCGGGGGGAGCAGTACTTC. The encoded protein is CASSLGSLRGEQYF.

The chain recombines TRBV14 with TRBJ2-7; D might be TRBD1 (6 bases). V gave up 1 base and J gave up 3 bases, with 13 bases separating them. From germline, CDR1 is SGHDN and CDR2 FVKESK. There are 15 residues in the CDR3. The CDR3 bases are TGTGCCAGCAGCCAAGTGGCCGGACAGCACTACGAGCAGTACTTC. As protein: CASSQVAGQHYEQYF.

CDR3 nucleotides: TGTGCCAGCAGCCGATATAGGGAGCCTGTGTACGAGCAGTACTTC. It is translated as CASSRYREPVYEQYF. The chain uses TRBV7-3 and TRBJ2-7, with D perhaps TRBD2 (5 bases). Trimming stripped 5 bases from V and 4 bases from J, with 18 bases between. The CDR3 covers 15 residues. Germline lookup yields CDR1 SGHTA and CDR2 FQGTGA.

The chain carries TRBV19 and TRBJ2-1, with 8 bases identical to TRBD2. The junction had 7 bases not matched to a gene; V was cut back by 4 bases and J by 5 bases. CDR3 length: 15 residues. CDR1 is LNHDA, CDR2 SQIVND, per germline (reference sequence). CDR3 nucleotides: TGTGCCAGTAGTACCTCAACTAGCGGCGACAATGAGCAGTTCTTC. Translating it yields CASSTSTSGDNEQFF.

The chain employs TRBV15 and TRBJ1-1, with TRBD1 identical over 11 bases. V was clipped by 0 bases and J by 4 bases; unmatched bases: 10. Germline values: CDR1 LNHNV, CDR2 YYDKDF (reference sequence). This CDR3 is built from 18 residues. As DNA, the CDR3 is TGTGCCACCAGCAGAGATTGGACAGGGGGCCCTTCAGGCACTGAAGCTTTCTTT. Its translation is CATSRDWTGGPSGTEAFF.

The chain combines TRBV19 with TRBJ1-5; 9 nucleotides align to TRBD1. Germline V lookup: CDR1 LNHDA, CDR2 SQIVND (reference sequence). The CDR3 sequence is 16 residues long. The trim removed 4 bases at V and 8 bases at J, leaving 12 bases unmatched. CDR3 nucleotide sequence: TGTGCCAGTAGTACGCTTCCGGGACAGGGAGAGAAGCCCCAGCATTTT. This gives the protein CASSTLPGQGEKPQHF.

The chain uses TRBV4-2 and TRBJ2-3, with 11 bases that match TRBD2. The CDR3 consists of 16 residues. Germline CDR1 is LGHNA and CDR2 is YNFKEQ. V was clipped by 1 base and J by 5 bases; unmatched bases: 5. CDR3 sequence reads: CASSQVSGRDGDTQYF. For the CDR3, the DNA is TGTGCCAGCAGCCAAGTTAGCGGGAGGGACGGAGATACGCAGTATTTT.

The genes are TRBV18 and TRBJ2-7; no firm D call. In germline, CDR1 is KGHSH, CDR2 LQKENI. The CDR3 is 14 amino acids. With 0 bases removed from V and 4 bases from J, the gap between germline ends came to 10 bases. The DNA of the CDR3 is TGTGCCAGCTCACCACCCGGAGAAAAATACGAGCAGTACTTC. This codes for CASSPPGEKYEQYF.

The CDR3: CASSYTGVLQPQHF. The CDR3 DNA reads as TGTGCCAGCAGCTATACAGGGGTATTACAGCCCCAGCATTTT. This sequence joins TRBV2 and TRBJ1-5; TRBD1 matches at 7 bases. Germline CDR1 and CDR2: SNHLY and FYNNEI. The CDR3 spans 14 residues. With V trimmed by 6 bases and J by 7 bases, 9 bases remained unmatched.

The chain recombines TRBV6-5 with TRBJ2-3; D ambiguous. The CDR3 spans 16 residues. Germline CDR1 is MNHEY and CDR2 is SVGAGI. The V and J ends lost 2 bases and 2 bases respectively, with 14 bases between them. The CDR3 here is CASSYTATGYTDTQYF. The CDR3 region has the DNA TGTGCCAGCAGTTACACCGCGACTGGATACACAGATACGCAGTATTTT.

In this sample, this clone turned up a few times. The sample holds other DNA sequences that translate to the same CDR3. The chain is built from TRBV10-2 and TRBJ2-7; D tentatively fits TRBD1 or TRBD2 (5 bases each). This CDR3 is built from 14 residues. Germline CDR1 and CDR2: WSHSY and SAAADI. Trimming stripped 0 bases from V and 2 bases from J, with 8 bases between. Written as DNA, the CDR3 is TGCGCCAGCAGTGAGTCATGGGGACCCTACGAGCAGTACTTC. Its protein is CASSESWGPYEQYF.

Only one count was recorded for this clone. V is TRBV4-1 and J is TRBJ1-1; 8 bases fit TRBD1. Per the germline V gene, CDR1 is MGHRA and CDR2 is YSYEKL. This CDR3 comprises 17 residues. V shed 3 bases and J 2 bases; nucleotides not matched to a gene: 11. The CDR3 coding sequence is TGCGCCAGCAGCCAGTCCACAGGGGGTGTTGGAAACACTGAAGCTTTCTTT. It translates to CASSQSTGGVGNTEAFF.